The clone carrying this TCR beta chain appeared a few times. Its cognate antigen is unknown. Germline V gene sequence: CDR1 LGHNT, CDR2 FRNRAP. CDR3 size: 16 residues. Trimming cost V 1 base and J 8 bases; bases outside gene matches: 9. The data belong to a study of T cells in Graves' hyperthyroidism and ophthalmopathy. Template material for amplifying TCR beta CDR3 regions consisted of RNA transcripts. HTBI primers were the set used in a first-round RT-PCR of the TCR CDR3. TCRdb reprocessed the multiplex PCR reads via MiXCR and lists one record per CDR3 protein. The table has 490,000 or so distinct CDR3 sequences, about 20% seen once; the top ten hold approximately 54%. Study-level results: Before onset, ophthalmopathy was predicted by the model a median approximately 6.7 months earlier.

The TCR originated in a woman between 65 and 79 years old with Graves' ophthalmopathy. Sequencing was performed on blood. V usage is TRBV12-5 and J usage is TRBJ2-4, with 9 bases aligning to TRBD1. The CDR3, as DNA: TGTGCTAGTGGTTTGGCTACAACAGGGGGCCAAGACATTCAGTACTTC. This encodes CASGLATTGGQDIQYF.